The text below deals with one T cell receptor (beta chain). Its cognate antigen has yet to be identified. No much larger clone exists at a distance of one base, and base qualities are not known. Healthy HIV-negative adults with no recently reported acute infections or vaccinations were included as donors. All donors were Caucasian adults living in Nashville, Tennessee, USA. CD4+ T cells were enriched by magnetic negative selection, after which naive cells were positively selected on CD45RA and the negative fraction was taken as the memory subset. Blood was obtained by leukapheresis, after which PBMCs were separated by Ficoll-Histopaque density gradient centrifugation and cryopreserved in liquid nitrogen vapor phase. Purity and quantity of every magnetically sorted T cell population were checked by analytical flow cytometry. Genomic DNA was isolated from every sorted fraction and measured by UV absorbance on a Nanodrop 2000c.

This sample is part of a study of shared clonotypes between healthy human individuals (dated by TCRdb to between 2020 and 2021). In terms of the full investigation: Three men and a couple of women, aged 18 to 49 years, made up the cohort. Each donor's leukapheresis produced roughly between roughly 0.85 and 10 billion PBMCs. The study deeply sequenced blood TCR repertoires of five healthy adults to estimate repertoire size and the extent of clonotype sharing between individuals. To increase sequencing depth and limit assay-specific biases, different laboratories used diverse techniques to prepare libraries and sequence TCR repertoires. For each donor, CD4 naive and CD4 memory were each given three plates, CD8 naive was given two plates, and CD8 memory was given one plate.

The CDR3 contains 18 residues, cysteine and phenylalanine counted. Of all the DNA, just the CDR3 is kept, 54 bases in frame from base 1. CDR1 and CDR2 are read off the germline V gene (reference sequence) as LNHDA and SQIVND. At the junction V is shortened by 3 bases and J by 2 bases; bases outside the gene matches: 10. Using the deep immunoSEQ assay, TCR CDR3 regions were amplified from genomic DNA by multiplex PCR. For each cell subset, the extracted genomic DNA was distributed evenly across all wells of several immunoSEQ 96-well plates, and each plate served as one replicate. For sorted subsets, each replicate PCR was loaded with 200 ng genomic DNA, equivalent to approximately 27,000 T cell genomes. The purified libraries were quantified using a Qubit 3.0 fluorometer, sized with a Bioanalyzer 2100, and then quantified again using the KAPA Library Quantification kit. Each immunoSEQ 96-well plate was sequenced on its own single-read 150-cycle Illumina NextSeq 550 flow cell. The authors' analysis ran thus. Because the immunoSEQ output held only junctional sequences and lacked quality scores, the filtering could not match the filtering applied to full-length reads. Sequences were annotated with PyIR, a Python wrapper for IgBLAST v1.9, using IMGT germline references to assign V/J genes and CDR3. Reads were filtered out if the reads had weak V/J assignments (E-value above 1e-6), no CDR3, stop codons, out-of-frame junctions, or ambiguous translated residues. V3J clonotypes were defined as sequences sharing an identical inferred V gene, J gene, and CDR3 amino acid sequence. Percentage overlap between repertoires was computed as shared unique clonotypes divided by the size of the smaller repertoire. Richness of each repertoire was evaluated using RTK rarefaction, the Chao1 estimator, and Recon v2.1 estimates of unobserved clonotypes. For all TCRbeta clonotypes obtained by the gDNA method from a handful of donors, generation probabilities were computed with OLGA. TCRdb re-hosts the immuneACCESS table, in-frame sequences only. Its copies lack some clones; in the studies checked, an unresolved V gene accounts for under half of them, and the cause for the rest is not known. V and J calls and clone size are copied from that table; D and trimming were computed from the DNA. The sample data list around 2.3 million clones, and approximately 94% of these were observed just once. The ten largest clones capture over 0.1% of the sample.

The research as a whole found: Incomplete sequencing was indicated by rarefaction of sorted-subset datasets, despite the large sequencing depth. Naive subsets generally had larger estimated clonotype richness than memory subsets did. The genetic and exposure-history diversity represented was limited by the small number of donors. Pairwise subsampling indicated that sequencing depth was expected to affect the degree of clonotype sharing among donors. Only blood was sampled, and tissue TCR repertoires likely differ from those in blood. Approximately 5% of naive CD4, 3.5% of naive CD8, 2% to 2.5% of memory CD4, and about 0.4% of memory CD8 clonotypes were shared across several donors. Clonotypes shared by all four sorted-subset donors showed higher generation probabilities than non-shared clonotypes.

Sequences were obtained from naive CD4+ T cells sorted from blood. Explained via the paper, the cell subset or site label denotes: CD45RA+ positively selected. This TCR was recovered from a man younger than 35 in good health. This sequence uses TRBV19 and TRBJ1-2, with 12 bases aligning to TRBD1. The encoded CDR3 is CASSMMGQGAEDNYGYTF. The DNA sequence follows: TGTGCCAGTAGTATGATGGGACAGGGGGCGGAAGACAACTATGGCTACACCTTC.